This entry lists 25 T cell receptor beta chains sequenced from one sample in a study of T-cell memory formation after mild COVID-19. Via MiXCR, TCRdb re-called the 5' RACE reads, giving one row per CDR3 protein. Here the sample spans about 560,000 distinct CDR3 sequences, less than 25% being singletons. What was sequenced was PBMCs or a T cell subset sorted from them (not recorded which). The receptors come from an adult woman who had mild COVID-19 (a few samples of this study predate the infection). Cell type and time point are not known.

The chain joins TRBV5-1 to TRBJ1-4; possibly TRBD1 for D (5 bases). CDR1 SGHRS and CDR2 YFSETQ come from the germline V gene. There are 16 residues in the CDR3. V lost 0 bases to trimming and J lost 8 bases, with 17 bases between them. CDR3 nucleotides: TGCGCCAGCAGCTTGGACTCGGGGGGGTTTAGGGAAAAACTGTTTTTT. Translated, it gives CASSLDSGGFREKLFF.

About this clonotype: An end of the junction differs from the germline gene, which may be a read error. The V call is TRBV6-5, the J call TRBJ2-7, with 7 bases lining up with TRBD1. The length of the CDR3 is 15 residues. The V gene's germline CDR1 is MNHEY and CDR2 SVGAGI. The CDR3 protein is CDSSYSWTGSYEQYF. The CDR3 DNA reads as TGTGACAGCAGTTACAGTTGGACAGGTTCCTACGAGCAGTACTTC.

This clonotype turned up a few times. The rearrangement uses TRBV5-1 and TRBJ2-7, with 7 bases fitting TRBD2. The CDR3 has 15 amino acids. The germline V gene encodes CDR1 SGHRS and CDR2 YFSETQ. Trimming took 0 bases from V and 4 from J; bases not matched to a gene: 7. The CDR3 sequence: CASSLAPREGYEQYF. CDR3 bases: TGCGCCAGCAGCTTGGCCCCCAGGGAGGGGTACGAGCAGTACTTC.

This clonotype was seen only a few times. The chain joins TRBV27 to TRBJ2-3, with TRBD1 as a possible D gene (6 bases). The CDR3 is made up of 14 amino acids. The germline V gene encodes CDR1 MNHEY and CDR2 SMNVEV (reference sequence). Trimming took off 2 bases at V and 4 bases at J, with 10 bases between the two ends. The CDR3 sequence is CASSLVKGADTQYF. DNA of the CDR3: TGTGCCAGCAGTTTAGTGAAGGGGGCAGATACGCAGTATTTT.

This chain links TRBV19 with TRBJ2-7, with 8 bases lining up with TRBD1. V dropped 6 bases and J dropped 6; count of bases not matched to a gene: 1. This CDR3 comprises 11 residues. Germline loops: CDR1 LNHDA, CDR2 SQIVND (reference sequence). This CDR3 is CASSDRGEQYF. The DNA for the CDR3 is TGTGCCAGTAGCGACAGGGGCGAGCAGTACTTC.

This clonotype has only a few counts. The V and J genes are TRBV27 and TRBJ2-5; 9 nucleotides agree with TRBD1. This CDR3 has 16 residues. Trimming at V came to 4 bases and at J to 2 bases, leaving 8 bases not matched to a gene. Germline lookup yields CDR1 MNHEY and CDR2 SMNVEV (reference sequence). For the CDR3, the DNA is TGTGCCAGCAGTTCCGGGACAGGGCTACGACAAGAGACCCAGTACTTC. It specifies CASSSGTGLRQETQYF.

This clonotype occurred many times. The chain uses TRBV12-3 or TRBV12-4 and TRBJ1-2, with unresolved D. The CDR3 is 12 residues long. With 3 bases removed from V and 6 bases from J, the gap between germline ends came to 8 bases. CDR3 sequence (DNA): TGTGCCAGCAGTTTCGAGACTAATGGCTACACCTTC. This sequence encodes CASSFETNGYTF.

This clonotype was counted between two and nine times. V gene TRBV5-1 combines with J gene TRBJ2-6, with 11 bases identical to TRBD2. Per germline, CDR1 SGHRS and CDR2 YFSETQ. Unmatched junction bases numbered 8, after V lost 3 bases and J lost 3 bases. The CDR3 runs 18 residues. CDR3 in DNA: TGCGCCAGCAGCTCAGGGACTAGCGGAGGTTTTGGGGCCAACGTCCTGACTTTC. It specifies CASSSGTSGGFGANVLTF.

The rearrangement links TRBV11-2 to TRBJ2-3, with D perhaps being TRBD1 or TRBD2 (5 bases each). V gave up 5 bases and J gave up 2 bases, with 11 bases separating them. CDR3 length: 14 amino acids. From germline, CDR1 is SGHAT and CDR2 FQNNGV. Here the CDR3 reads CASSTEGLTDTQYF. CDR3 bases: TGTGCCAGCAGCACAGAGGGGCTCACAGATACGCAGTATTTT.

This rearrangement joins TRBV27 to TRBJ2-5, with D perhaps assigned TRBD1 or TRBD2 (5 bases each). Germline CDR1 MNHEY, CDR2 SMNVEV (reference sequence). Between the trimmed V and J ends, which lost 7 bases and 4 bases, there was a span of 13 bases. The CDR3 spans 13 residues. CDR3 amino acids: CASTGAGRETQYF. DNA for the CDR3: TGTGCCAGCACCGGGGCAGGGCGAGAGACCCAGTACTTC.

This clonotype occurred a few times. CDR3 protein: CASSLTGQGLSYEQYF. The CDR3 DNA reads as TGTGCCAGCAGCCTGACGGGACAGGGGTTATCCTACGAGCAGTACTTC. The V gene is TRBV5-4, the J gene TRBJ2-7; TRBD1 matches 10 bases. CDR1 is SGHNT and CDR2 is YYREEE in the germline V gene (reference sequence). V shed 4 bases, J shed 1 base, and the junction held 8 bases outside the gene matches. The CDR3 is 16 residues long.

The gene calls are TRBV5-4 and TRBJ2-1, with D possibly being TRBD2 (5 bases). Trimming took off 4 bases at V and 5 bases at J, with 16 bases between the two ends. This CDR3 has 15 residues. CDR1 and CDR2 (germline): SGHNT, YYREEE (reference sequence). The CDR3 nucleotides read TGTGCCAGCAGCGCCGGACTGCGTATCGACAATGAGCAGTTCTTC. Amino acid sequence: CASSAGLRIDNEQFF.

CDR3 nucleotides: TGCGCCAGCAGCTTTAATGGGGGAAGCACTGAAGCTTTCTTT. Amino acid sequence: CASSFNGGSTEAFF. The chain is built from TRBV5-1 and TRBJ1-1, with D maybe TRBD1 (5 bases). Germline V gene lookup returns CDR1 SGHRS and CDR2 YFSETQ. V was pared by 2 bases and J by 4 bases, with 12 bases between. The length of the CDR3 is 14 residues.

The chain carries TRBV6-1 and TRBJ2-7; D might be TRBD2 (7 bases). Germline V gene data show CDR1 as MNHNS and CDR2 as SASEGT. V was pared by 11 bases and J by 3 bases, with 20 bases between. This CDR3 spans 14 amino acids. Here the CDR3 reads CAGGSRDTYYEQYF. The CDR3 nucleotides read TGTGCCGGCGGGAGCCGGGACACCTACTACGAGCAGTACTTC.

This clonotype showed up just a few times. V is TRBV4-2 and J is TRBJ1-6; no clear D. From germline, CDR1 is LGHNA and CDR2 YNFKEQ. The V gene lost 0 bases and the J gene lost 9 bases, with 12 bases spanning the gap. The CDR3 consists of 15 residues. CDR3: CASSQDYRGSSPLHF. CDR3 coding DNA: TGTGCCAGCAGCCAAGATTACCGTGGCAGTTCACCCCTCCACTTT.

This clonotype has a count of ten or more. The rearrangement uses TRBV5-5 and TRBJ2-1; D perhaps matches TRBD2 (6 bases). This CDR3 spans 14 amino acids. Per the germline V gene, CDR1 is SGHKS and CDR2 is YYEKEE (reference sequence). V gave up 0 bases and J gave up 9 bases, with 13 bases separating them. CDR3 coding DNA: TGTGCCAGCAGCTTGGGACTAGACTACGCTGAGCAGTTCTTC. It codes for CASSLGLDYAEQFF.

A few counts support this clonotype. The V gene is TRBV14, the J gene TRBJ2-3; D gene uncertain. Trimming stripped 0 bases from V and 4 bases from J, with 5 bases between. Looked up from germline, CDR1 is SGHDN and CDR2 is FVKESK. The CDR3 is 13 residues long. The CDR3 reads CASSQDYADTQYF. CDR3 nucleotide sequence: TGTGCCAGCAGCCAAGACTATGCAGATACGCAGTATTTT.

The genes are TRBV4-1 and TRBJ2-7; the D is unclear. V shed 0 bases and J shed 4 bases, with 13 bases lying between them. The CDR3 is 15 amino acids. In germline, CDR1 is MGHRA, CDR2 YSYEKL. The CDR3 loop is CASSQDLGPGYEQYF. As DNA, the CDR3 is TGCGCCAGCAGCCAAGATCTGGGCCCCGGTTACGAGCAGTACTTC.

This clonotype was found a few times. The CDR3 DNA reads TGCAGTGCTAGTCCTCAGGTCGGGTTGAACACCGGGGAGCTGTTTTTT. This encodes CSASPQVGLNTGELFF. This chain joins TRBV20-1 and TRBJ2-2, with D unclear. Between the trimmed V and J ends, which lost 3 bases and 1 base, there was a span of 15 bases. Germline V gene data show CDR1 as DFQATT and CDR2 as SNEGSKA (reference sequence). This CDR3 contains 16 residues.

V and J are TRBV15 and TRBJ2-2; D is unresolved. The germline V gene has CDR1 LNHNV and CDR2 YYDKDF (reference sequence). Trimming cost V 3 bases and J 5 bases, with 10 bases left between them. The CDR3 consists of 14 residues. CDR3 DNA sequence: TGTGCCACCAGCAGGGGCTTGGGTACCGGGGAGCTGTTTTTT. Translating it yields CATSRGLGTGELFF.

The gene calls are TRBV27 and TRBJ2-7, with 9 bases aligning to TRBD1. Losses at the gene ends were 5 bases for V and 3 bases for J; bases not matched to a gene: 5. The CDR3 runs to 14 residues. The germline gives CDR1 MNHEY, CDR2 SMNVEV (reference sequence). CDR3 in DNA: TGTGCCAGCAGTCAGGGGACAGGGAACTACGAGCAGTACTTC. Translating gives CASSQGTGNYEQYF.

V gene TRBV29-1 combines with J gene TRBJ1-1, with TRBD1 matching over 10 bases. Germline trimming cut 5 bases from V and 0 bases from J; bases unmatched to any gene: 6. Per the germline V gene, CDR1 is SQVTM and CDR2 is ANQGSEA. The CDR3 is 15 residues long. The CDR3 region has the DNA TGCAGCGTTACGGGACAGGGGTCCTTGAACACTGAAGCTTTCTTT. This gives the protein CSVTGQGSLNTEAFF.

The CDR3 sequence: CASSLLGGQDPEQFF. In nucleotides, the CDR3 is TGCGCCAGCAGCTTGCTTGGGGGTCAGGATCCTGAGCAGTTCTTC. The chain carries TRBV5-1 and TRBJ2-1, with D perhaps given as TRBD1 or TRBD2 (5 bases each). CDR1 SGHRS and CDR2 YFSETQ come from the germline V gene. CDR3 length: 15 residues. Between the trimmed V and J ends, which lost 1 base and 9 bases, there was a span of 17 bases.

The rearrangement links TRBV4-3 to TRBJ2-5; TRBD1 is a possible D gene (5 bases). V was clipped by 0 bases and J by 5 bases, with 13 bases between them. CDR3 size: 15 residues. From germline, CDR1 is LGHNA and CDR2 YSLEER. The CDR3 region has the DNA TGCGCCAGCAGCCAAGATGGCAGGGTACAGGAGACCCAGTACTTC. It is translated as CASSQDGRVQETQYF.

This clonotype was seen repeatedly, ten times or more. The genes are TRBV11-2 and TRBJ2-5, with a weak D call TRBD1 (5 bases). CDR3 length: 14 residues. Germline V gene data show CDR1 as SGHAT and CDR2 as FQNNGV. The V end lost 2 bases, the J end lost 5 bases, and 12 bases lay between the germline ends. The CDR3 DNA follows: TGTGCCAGCAGCTTACAGGGATCAGGGGAGACCCAGTACTTC. Protein product: CASSLQGSGETQYF.